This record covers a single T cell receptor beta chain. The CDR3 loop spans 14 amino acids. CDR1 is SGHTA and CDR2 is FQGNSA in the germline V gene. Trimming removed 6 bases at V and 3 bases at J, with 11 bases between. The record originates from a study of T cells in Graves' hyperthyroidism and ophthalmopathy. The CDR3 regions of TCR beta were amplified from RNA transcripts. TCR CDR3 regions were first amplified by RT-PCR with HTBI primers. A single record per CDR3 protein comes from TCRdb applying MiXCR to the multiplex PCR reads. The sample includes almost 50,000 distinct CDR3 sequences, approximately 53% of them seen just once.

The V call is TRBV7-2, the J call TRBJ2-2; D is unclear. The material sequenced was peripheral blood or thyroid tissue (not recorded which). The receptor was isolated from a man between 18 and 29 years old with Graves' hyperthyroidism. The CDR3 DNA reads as TGTGCCAGCAGATTTGCTCGGTACACCGGGGAGCTGTTTTTT. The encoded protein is CASRFARYTGELFF.